These T cell receptor beta chains were read from a single sample in a study of persistence of HIV-infected CD4 T cells. Repertoires were generated with immunoSEQ multiplex PCR, while TCRdb's copy carries only in-frame clones and drops some. This sample has about 33,000 clones, with around 80% found just once. Antigen specificity for these receptors is unknown. The specimen comprised CD4+ T cells sorted from PBMCs after approximately 19-hour stimulation, sampled from a patient who received antiretroviral therapy. The receptors derive from an adult woman with HIV who was CMV-seropositive. CDR3s include the opening cysteine and the closing phenylalanine or tryptophan. The order of the fields is D gene, V gene, clone size, J gene, CDR3 protein, CDR3 DNA. D genes are given only for firm matches. For some rows the clone size is stated as once, few or many, or as a class when expanded; others skip it.

D gene: TRBD1; V gene: TRBV19; clone size: .; J gene: TRBJ2-7; CDR3 protein: CASSPRGGTGSYEQYF; CDR3 DNA: TGTGCCAGTAGTCCTAGGGGCGGGACAGGTTCCTACGAGCAGTACTTC
D gene: .; V gene: TRBV3-1/TRBV3-2; clone size: .; J gene: TRBJ1-1; CDR3 protein: CASSQGFWKAFF; CDR3 DNA: TGTGCCAGCAGCCAAGGGTTTTGGAAAGCTTTCTTT
D gene: TRBD1; V gene: TRBV6-5; clone size: .; J gene: TRBJ1-6; CDR3 protein: CASSSGQGAGNSPLHF; CDR3 DNA: TGTGCCAGCAGTTCGGGACAGGGGGCTGGTAATTCACCCCTCCACTTT
D gene: .; V gene: TRBV7-9; clone size: once; J gene: TRBJ2-2; CDR3 protein: CASSSLDWNTGELFF; CDR3 DNA: TGTGCCAGCAGCTCGCTGGACTGGAACACCGGGGAGCTGTTTTTT
D gene: .; V gene: TRBV19; clone size: .; J gene: TRBJ2-5; CDR3 protein: CASSIGQGRPQETQYF; CDR3 DNA: TGTGCCAGTAGTATAGGGCAGGGTCGACCGCAAGAGACCCAGTACTTC
D gene: .; V gene: TRBV18; clone size: .; J gene: TRBJ2-2; CDR3 protein: CASSAGTQNTGELFF; CDR3 DNA: TGTGCCAGCTCTGCCGGGACACAGAACACCGGGGAGCTGTTTTTT
D gene: .; V gene: TRBV7-8; clone size: .; J gene: TRBJ2-3; CDR3 protein: CASSPFADTQYF; CDR3 DNA: TGTGCCAGCAGCCCGTTTGCAGATACGCAGTATTTT
D gene: .; V gene: TRBV7-2; clone size: few; J gene: TRBJ1-3; CDR3 protein: CASSLADVGNTIYF; CDR3 DNA: TGTGCCAGCAGCTTAGCGGATGTTGGAAACACCATATATTTT
D gene: TRBD1; V gene: TRBV19; clone size: once; J gene: TRBJ1-2; CDR3 protein: CASSTRQGNDGYTF; CDR3 DNA: TGTGCCAGTAGTACCCGACAGGGAAACGATGGCTACACCTTC
D gene: TRBD2; V gene: TRBV6-2/TRBV6-3; clone size: few; J gene: TRBJ2-5; CDR3 protein: CASSLPSGGVQETQYF; CDR3 DNA: TGTGCCAGCAGTTTACCTAGCGGGGGAGTCCAAGAGACCCAGTACTTC
D gene: TRBD2; V gene: TRBV6-1; clone size: once; J gene: TRBJ2-3; CDR3 protein: CASSEALSGSGPDTQYF; CDR3 DNA: TGTGCCAGCAGTGAAGCCCTGAGCGGGAGCGGTCCAGATACGCAGTATTTT
D gene: .; V gene: TRBV5-1; clone size: few; J gene: TRBJ1-6; CDR3 protein: CASSLMSFRDSPLHF; CDR3 DNA: TGCGCCAGCAGCTTGATGTCGTTTCGGGATTCACCCCTCCACTTT
D gene: .; V gene: TRBV27; clone size: .; J gene: TRBJ1-6; CDR3 protein: CASGPRGSYNSPLHF; CDR3 DNA: TGTGCCAGCGGGCCCAGGGGCTCCTATAATTCACCCCTCCACTTT
D gene: .; V gene: TRBV7-2; clone size: .; J gene: TRBJ2-7; CDR3 protein: CASSHSGGPSPRYEQYF; CDR3 DNA: TGTGCCAGCAGCCATAGTGGGGGCCCTTCACCGCGCTACGAGCAGTACTTC
D gene: .; V gene: TRBV2; clone size: .; J gene: TRBJ2-5; CDR3 protein: CASRSGFETQYF; CDR3 DNA: TGTGCCAGCAGGTCCGGGTTTGAGACCCAGTACTTC
D gene: .; V gene: TRBV2; clone size: .; J gene: TRBJ2-4; CDR3 protein: CASSVSITAKNIQYF; CDR3 DNA: TGTGCCAGCAGTGTTAGCATAACCGCCAAAAACATTCAGTACTTC
D gene: .; V gene: TRBV29-1; clone size: .; J gene: TRBJ1-1; CDR3 protein: CSVQTPNTEAFF; CDR3 DNA: TGCAGCGTCCAGACTCCAAACACTGAAGCTTTCTTT
D gene: TRBD1; V gene: TRBV7-2; clone size: .; J gene: TRBJ1-2; CDR3 protein: CASSPLVGQGANGYTF; CDR3 DNA: TGTGCCAGCAGCCCCCTCGTCGGACAGGGGGCGAATGGCTACACCTTC
D gene: .; V gene: TRBV2; clone size: .; J gene: TRBJ1-6; CDR3 protein: CASKVPGPYNSPLHF; CDR3 DNA: TGTGCCAGCAAGGTTCCGGGACCTTATAATTCACCCCTCCACTTT
D gene: TRBD2; V gene: TRBV25-1; clone size: once; J gene: TRBJ2-1; CDR3 protein: CASSVSGRSDEQFF; CDR3 DNA: TGTGCCAGCAGTGTTAGCGGGAGGAGCGATGAGCAGTTCTTC
D gene: .; V gene: TRBV19; clone size: .; J gene: TRBJ1-1; CDR3 protein: CASTRPFGMGNTEAFF; CDR3 DNA: TGTGCCAGCACTAGGCCCTTTGGTATGGGGAACACTGAAGCTTTCTTT
D gene: TRBD1; V gene: TRBV28; clone size: .; J gene: TRBJ1-4; CDR3 protein: CASSPLARGTVTNEKLFF; CDR3 DNA: TGTGCCAGCAGTCCCCTCGCCCGGGGGACAGTAACTAATGAAAAACTGTTTTTT
D gene: .; V gene: TRBV6-2/TRBV6-3; clone size: medium-sized; J gene: TRBJ1-6; CDR3 protein: CASSLSQQGLRSPLHF; CDR3 DNA: TGTGCCAGCAGCCTTTCCCAACAGGGTCTCCGGTCACCCCTCCACTTT
D gene: .; V gene: TRBV19; clone size: once; J gene: TRBJ1-5; CDR3 protein: CASTPKGRVQPQHF; CDR3 DNA: TGTGCCAGTACCCCCAAAGGACGGGTTCAGCCCCAGCATTTT
D gene: .; V gene: TRBV4-3; clone size: .; J gene: TRBJ2-6; CDR3 protein: CASSLDNSGANVLTF; CDR3 DNA: TGCGCCAGCAGCCTCGACAACTCTGGGGCCAACGTCCTGACTTTC
D gene: .; V gene: TRBV7-2; clone size: .; J gene: TRBJ1-2; CDR3 protein: CASSLVLTVPYGYTF; CDR3 DNA: TGTGCCAGCAGCTTAGTTTTGACAGTTCCCTATGGCTACACCTTC
D gene: .; V gene: TRBV11-1; clone size: .; J gene: TRBJ1-2; CDR3 protein: CASSPQRANYGYTF; CDR3 DNA: TGTGCCAGCAGCCCACAGCGAGCTAACTATGGCTACACCTTC
D gene: .; V gene: TRBV7-2; clone size: .; J gene: TRBJ1-1; CDR3 protein: CASSLQRGTEAFF; CDR3 DNA: TGTGCCAGCAGCTTACAACGGGGAACTGAAGCTTTCTTT
D gene: TRBD1; V gene: TRBV2; clone size: .; J gene: TRBJ1-1; CDR3 protein: CASRGQGATEAFF; CDR3 DNA: TGTGCCAGCAGAGGACAGGGGGCCACTGAAGCTTTCTTT
D gene: .; V gene: TRBV10-3; clone size: few; J gene: TRBJ1-1; CDR3 protein: CAISDRNTEAFF; CDR3 DNA: TGTGCCATCAGTGATCGGAACACTGAAGCTTTCTTT
D gene: TRBD1; V gene: TRBV5-6; clone size: .; J gene: TRBJ1-5; CDR3 protein: CASSSQDRDNQPQHF; CDR3 DNA: TGTGCCAGCAGCTCCCAGGACAGGGATAATCAGCCCCAGCATTTT
D gene: TRBD1; V gene: TRBV25-1; clone size: .; J gene: TRBJ1-1; CDR3 protein: CASSERSVGGNTEAFF; CDR3 DNA: TGTGCCAGCAGTGAAAGATCTGTAGGGGGCAACACTGAAGCTTTCTTT
D gene: TRBD1; V gene: TRBV29-1; clone size: .; J gene: TRBJ2-5; CDR3 protein: CSVGLQGAPETQYF; CDR3 DNA: TGCAGCGTCGGGCTTCAGGGGGCGCCGGAGACCCAGTACTTC
D gene: TRBD1; V gene: TRBV18; clone size: .; J gene: TRBJ1-1; CDR3 protein: CASSPKTGGDTEAFF; CDR3 DNA: TGTGCCAGCTCACCCAAGACAGGGGGTGACACTGAAGCTTTCTTT
D gene: .; V gene: TRBV20-1; clone size: .; J gene: TRBJ1-2; CDR3 protein: CSASSRALGGGYTF; CDR3 DNA: TGCAGTGCTAGTAGTCGGGCGCTTGGCGGTGGCTACACCTTC